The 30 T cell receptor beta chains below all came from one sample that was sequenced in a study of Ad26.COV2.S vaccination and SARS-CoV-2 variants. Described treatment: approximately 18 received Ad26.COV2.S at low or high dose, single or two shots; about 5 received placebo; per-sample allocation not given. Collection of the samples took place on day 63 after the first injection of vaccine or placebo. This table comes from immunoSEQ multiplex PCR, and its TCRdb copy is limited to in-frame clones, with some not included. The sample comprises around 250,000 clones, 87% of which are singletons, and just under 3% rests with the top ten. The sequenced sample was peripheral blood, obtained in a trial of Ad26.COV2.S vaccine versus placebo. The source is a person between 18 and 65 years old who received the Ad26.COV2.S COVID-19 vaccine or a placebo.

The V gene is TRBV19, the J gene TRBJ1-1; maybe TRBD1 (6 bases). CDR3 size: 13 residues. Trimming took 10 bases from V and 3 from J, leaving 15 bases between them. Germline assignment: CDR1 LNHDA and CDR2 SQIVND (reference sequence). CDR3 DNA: TGTGCCACTAGAGGGGACACTTACACTGAAGCTTTCTTT. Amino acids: CATRGDTYTEAFF.

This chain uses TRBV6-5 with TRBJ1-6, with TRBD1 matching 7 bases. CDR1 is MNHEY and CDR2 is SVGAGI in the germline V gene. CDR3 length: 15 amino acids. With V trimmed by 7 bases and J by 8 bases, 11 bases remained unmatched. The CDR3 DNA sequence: TGTGCCAGCACCAAGGGGTTCCAGGGGGATTCACCCCTCCACTTT. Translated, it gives CASTKGFQGDSPLHF.

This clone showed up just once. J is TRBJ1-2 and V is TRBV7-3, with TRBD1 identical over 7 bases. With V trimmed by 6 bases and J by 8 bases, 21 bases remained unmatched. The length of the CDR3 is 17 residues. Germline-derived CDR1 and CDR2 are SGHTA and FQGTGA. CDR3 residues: CASSKLGQHQLSSGYTF. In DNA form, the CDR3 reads TGTGCCAGCAGTAAACTGGGACAGCATCAACTGTCGAGCGGCTACACCTTC.

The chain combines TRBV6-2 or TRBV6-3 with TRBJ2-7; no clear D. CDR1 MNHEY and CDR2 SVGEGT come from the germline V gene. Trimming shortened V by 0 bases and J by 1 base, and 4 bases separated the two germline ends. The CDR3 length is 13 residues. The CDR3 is CASSYSSSYEQYF. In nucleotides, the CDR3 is TGTGCCAGCAGTTACTCCTCATCCTACGAGCAGTACTTC.

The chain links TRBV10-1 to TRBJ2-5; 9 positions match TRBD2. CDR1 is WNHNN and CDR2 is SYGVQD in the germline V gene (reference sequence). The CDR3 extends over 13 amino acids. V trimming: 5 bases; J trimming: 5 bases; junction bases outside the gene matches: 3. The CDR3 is CASSSGGKETQYF. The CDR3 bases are TGCGCCAGCAGTAGCGGGGGGAAGGAGACCCAGTACTTC.

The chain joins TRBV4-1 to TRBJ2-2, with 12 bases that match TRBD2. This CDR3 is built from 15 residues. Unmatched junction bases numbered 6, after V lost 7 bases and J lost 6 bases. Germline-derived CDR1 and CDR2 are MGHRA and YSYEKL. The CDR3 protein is CASTRLAGDPGELFF. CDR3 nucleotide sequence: TGCGCCAGCACAAGACTAGCGGGGGACCCCGGGGAGCTGTTTTTT.

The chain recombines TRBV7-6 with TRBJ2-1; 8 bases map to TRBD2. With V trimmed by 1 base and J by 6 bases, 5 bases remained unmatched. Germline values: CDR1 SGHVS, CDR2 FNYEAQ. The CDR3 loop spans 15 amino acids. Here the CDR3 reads CASSLGGGRANEQFF. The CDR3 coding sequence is TGTGCCAGCAGCTTAGGCGGGGGGAGGGCCAATGAGCAGTTCTTC.

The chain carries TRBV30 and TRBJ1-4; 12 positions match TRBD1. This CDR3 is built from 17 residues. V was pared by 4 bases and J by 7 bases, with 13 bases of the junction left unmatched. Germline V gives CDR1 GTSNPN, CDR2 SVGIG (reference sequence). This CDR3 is CAWTRDRGRGASEKLFF. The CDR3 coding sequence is TGTGCCTGGACCCGGGACAGGGGGCGCGGGGCTAGTGAAAAACTGTTTTTT.

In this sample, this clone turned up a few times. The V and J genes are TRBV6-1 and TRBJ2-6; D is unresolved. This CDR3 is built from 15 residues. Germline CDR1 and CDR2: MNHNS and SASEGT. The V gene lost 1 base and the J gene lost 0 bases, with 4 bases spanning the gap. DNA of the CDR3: TGTGCCAGCAGTGAAGTGAACTCTGGGGCCAACGTCCTGACTTTC. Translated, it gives CASSEVNSGANVLTF.

CDR3 in amino acids: CASSLDGLVPSSSYNEQFF. The CDR3 nucleotides read TGTGCCAGCAGCTTAGATGGGCTTGTCCCATCGAGCTCCTACAATGAGCAGTTCTTC. V gene TRBV7-8 combines with J gene TRBJ2-1; D unclear. The CDR3 sequence is 19 residues long. Germline CDR1 and CDR2: SGHVS and FQNEAQ. V was cut by 1 base and J by 0 bases, with 19 bases left in between.

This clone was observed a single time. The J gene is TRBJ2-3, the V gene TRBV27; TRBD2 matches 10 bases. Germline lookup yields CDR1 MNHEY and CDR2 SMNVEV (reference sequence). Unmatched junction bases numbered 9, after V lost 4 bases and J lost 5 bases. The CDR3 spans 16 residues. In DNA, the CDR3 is TGTGCCAGCAGTTCCACGAATAGCGGGAGGCGAGATACGCAGTATTTT. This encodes CASSSTNSGRRDTQYF.

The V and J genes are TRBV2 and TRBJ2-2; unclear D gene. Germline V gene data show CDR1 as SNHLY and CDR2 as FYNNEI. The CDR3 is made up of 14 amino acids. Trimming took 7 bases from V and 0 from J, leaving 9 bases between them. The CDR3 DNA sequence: TGTGCCAGCAAATCGTTCGCGAACACCGGGGAGCTGTTTTTT. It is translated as CASKSFANTGELFF.

This CDR3 is CASRAANYGYTF. In nucleotides, the CDR3 is TGTGCCAGCAGGGCAGCGAACTATGGCTACACCTTC. The chain joins TRBV6-6 to TRBJ1-2; D gene uncertain. V was shortened by 6 bases and J by 2 bases, with 7 bases between the two germline ends. Germline V gene sequence: CDR1 MNHNY, CDR2 SVGAGI (reference sequence). This CDR3 has 12 amino acids.

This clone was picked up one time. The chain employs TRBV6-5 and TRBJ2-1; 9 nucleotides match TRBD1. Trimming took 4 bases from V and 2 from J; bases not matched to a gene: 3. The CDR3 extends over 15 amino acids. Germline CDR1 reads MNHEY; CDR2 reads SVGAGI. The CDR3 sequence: CASSSGQGAYNEQFF. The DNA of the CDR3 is TGTGCCAGCAGTTCGGGACAGGGAGCCTACAATGAGCAGTTCTTC.

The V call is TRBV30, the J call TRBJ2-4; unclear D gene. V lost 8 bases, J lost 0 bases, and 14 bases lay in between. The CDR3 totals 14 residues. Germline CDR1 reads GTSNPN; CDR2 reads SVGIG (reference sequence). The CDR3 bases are TGTGCCCTCGGGCCCCCAGAAGCCAAAAACATTCAGTACTTC. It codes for CALGPPEAKNIQYF.

The CDR3 region has the DNA TGTGCCATCACCCGCGTTCAAAGCTCCTACGAGCAGTACGTC. As protein: CAITRVQSSYEQYV. This chain connects TRBV10-3 to TRBJ2-7; D gene ambiguous. V lost 7 bases, J lost 0 bases, and 13 bases lay in between. This CDR3 is built from 14 residues. Germline lookup yields CDR1 ENHRY and CDR2 SYGVKD.

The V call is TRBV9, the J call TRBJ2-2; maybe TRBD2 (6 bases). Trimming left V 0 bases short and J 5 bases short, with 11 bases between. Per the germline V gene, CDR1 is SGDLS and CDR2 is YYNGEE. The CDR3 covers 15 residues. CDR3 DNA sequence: TGTGCCAGCAGCGTAGGGCGGGGTGGAACCGGGGAGCTGTTTTTT. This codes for CASSVGRGGTGELFF.

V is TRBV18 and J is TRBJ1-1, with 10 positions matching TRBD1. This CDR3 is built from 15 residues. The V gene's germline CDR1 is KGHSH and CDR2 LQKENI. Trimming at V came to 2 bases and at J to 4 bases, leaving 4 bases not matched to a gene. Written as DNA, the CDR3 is TGTGCCAGCTCACCAGGGACAGGGGTAACCACTGAAGCTTTCTTT. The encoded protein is CASSPGTGVTTEAFF. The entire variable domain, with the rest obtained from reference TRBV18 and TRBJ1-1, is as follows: NAGVMQNPRHLVRRRGQEARLRCSPMKGHSHVYWYRQLPEEGLKFMVYLQKENIIDESGMPKERFSAEFPKEGPSILRIQQVVRGDSAAYFCASSPGTGVTTEAFFGQGTRLTVV.

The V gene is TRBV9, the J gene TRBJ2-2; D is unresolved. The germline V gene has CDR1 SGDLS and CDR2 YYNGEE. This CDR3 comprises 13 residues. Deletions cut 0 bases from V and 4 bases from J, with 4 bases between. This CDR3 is CASSVVFTGELFF. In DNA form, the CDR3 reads TGTGCCAGCAGCGTAGTTTTCACCGGGGAGCTGTTTTTT. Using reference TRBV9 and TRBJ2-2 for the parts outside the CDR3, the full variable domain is DSGVTQTPKHLITATGQRVTLRCSPRSGDLSVYWYQQSLDQGLQFLIQYYNGEERAKGNILERFSAQQFPDLHSELNLSSLELGDSALYFCASSVVFTGELFFGEGSRLTVL.

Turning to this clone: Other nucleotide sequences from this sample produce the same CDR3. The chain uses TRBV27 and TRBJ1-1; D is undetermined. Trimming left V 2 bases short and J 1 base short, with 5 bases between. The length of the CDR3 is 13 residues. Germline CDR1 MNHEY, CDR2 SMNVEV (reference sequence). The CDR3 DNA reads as TGTGCCAGCAGTTTAACTGGGAACACTGAAGCTTTCTTT. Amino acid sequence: CASSLTGNTEAFF.

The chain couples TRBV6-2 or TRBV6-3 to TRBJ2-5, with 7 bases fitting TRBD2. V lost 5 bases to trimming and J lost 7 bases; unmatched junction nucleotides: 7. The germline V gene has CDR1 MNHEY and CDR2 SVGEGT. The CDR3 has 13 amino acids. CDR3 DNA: TGTGCCAGCAGTGCGGCAGGGAGGGCGACCCAGTACTTC. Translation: CASSAAGRATQYF.

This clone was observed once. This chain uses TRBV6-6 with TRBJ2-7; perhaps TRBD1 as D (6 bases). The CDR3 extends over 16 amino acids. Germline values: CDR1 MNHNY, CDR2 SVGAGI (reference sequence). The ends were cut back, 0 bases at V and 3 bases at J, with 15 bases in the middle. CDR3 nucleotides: TGTGCCAGCAGTTACTCCAACCTTGGACAGAGCTACGAGCAGTACGTC. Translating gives CASSYSNLGQSYEQYV.

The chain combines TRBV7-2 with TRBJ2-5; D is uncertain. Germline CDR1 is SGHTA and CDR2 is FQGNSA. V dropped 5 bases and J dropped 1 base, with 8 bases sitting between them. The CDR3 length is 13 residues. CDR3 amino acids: CASSVPSQETQYF. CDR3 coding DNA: TGTGCCAGCAGCGTCCCCAGCCAAGAGACCCAGTACTTC.

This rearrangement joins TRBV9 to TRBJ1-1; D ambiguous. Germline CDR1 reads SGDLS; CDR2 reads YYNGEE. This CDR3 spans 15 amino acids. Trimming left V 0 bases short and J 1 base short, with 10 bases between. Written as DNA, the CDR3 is TGTGCCAGCAGCGTAGCTTTAGCCGGGAACACTGAAGCTTTCTTT. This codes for CASSVALAGNTEAFF.

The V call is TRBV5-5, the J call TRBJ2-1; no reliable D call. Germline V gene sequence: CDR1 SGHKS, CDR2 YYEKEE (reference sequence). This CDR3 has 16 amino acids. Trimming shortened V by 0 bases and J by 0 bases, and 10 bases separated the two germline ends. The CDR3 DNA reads TGTGCCAGCAGCTTGGGTAGCAGGAGCTCCTACAATGAGCAGTTCTTC. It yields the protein CASSLGSRSSYNEQFF. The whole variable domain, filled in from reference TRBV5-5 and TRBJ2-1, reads DAGVTQSPTHLIKTRGQQVTLRCSPISGHKSVSWYQQVLGQGPQFIFQYYEKEERGRGNFPDRFSARQFPNYSSELNVNALLLGDSALYLCASSLGSRSSYNEQFFGPGTRLTVL.

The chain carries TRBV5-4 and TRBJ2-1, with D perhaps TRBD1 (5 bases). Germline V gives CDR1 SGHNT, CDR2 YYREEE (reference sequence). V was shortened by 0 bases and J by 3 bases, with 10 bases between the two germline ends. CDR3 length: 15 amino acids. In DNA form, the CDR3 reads TGTGCCAGCAGCTTGGCAGGGAAGTTCTACAATGAGCAGTTCTTC. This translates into CASSLAGKFYNEQFF.

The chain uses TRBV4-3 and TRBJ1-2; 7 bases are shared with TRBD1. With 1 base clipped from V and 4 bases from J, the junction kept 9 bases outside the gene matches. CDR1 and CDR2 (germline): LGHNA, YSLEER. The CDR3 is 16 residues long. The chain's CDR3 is CASSQGGPGGSYGYTF. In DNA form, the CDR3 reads TGCGCCAGCAGCCAAGGGGGCCCAGGGGGTAGCTATGGCTACACCTTC.

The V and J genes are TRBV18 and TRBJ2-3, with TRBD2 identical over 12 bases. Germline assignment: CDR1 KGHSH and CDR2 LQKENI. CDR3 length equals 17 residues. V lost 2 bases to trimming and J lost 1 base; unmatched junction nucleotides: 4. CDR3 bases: TGTGCCAGCTCACCATCACTAGCGGGGGGACGCACAGATACGCAGTATTTT. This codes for CASSPSLAGGRTDTQYF.

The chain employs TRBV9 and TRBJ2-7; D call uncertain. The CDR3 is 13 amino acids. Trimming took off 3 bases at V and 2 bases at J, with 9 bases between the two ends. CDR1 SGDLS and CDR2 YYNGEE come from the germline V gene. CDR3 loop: CASSADTPYEQYV. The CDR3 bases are TGTGCCAGCAGCGCCGACACCCCCTACGAGCAGTACGTC.

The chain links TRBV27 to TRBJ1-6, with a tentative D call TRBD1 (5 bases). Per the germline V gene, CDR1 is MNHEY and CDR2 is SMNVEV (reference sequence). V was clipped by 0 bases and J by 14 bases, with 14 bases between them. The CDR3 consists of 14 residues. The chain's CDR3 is CASSLSKGVGTLHF. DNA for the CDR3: TGTGCCAGCAGTTTATCGAAAGGGGTAGGCACCCTCCACTTT.